This passage covers 26 T cell receptor beta chains from one sample sequenced in a study of cytomegalovirus exposure and HLA in healthy donors (dated by TCRdb to about 2017). The method was the immunoSEQ multiplex PCR assay. The multiplex PCR relied on a mix of 60 forward primers for TCR Vbeta segments and 13 reverse primers for TCR Jbeta segments. TCRdb's version of the immuneACCESS table is confined to in-frame rearrangements and falls short of the full clone set. An unresolved V gene accounts for under half of the shortfall where checked; the remainder is of unknown origin. This sample lists approximately 210,000 clones; over 80% were detected once. Of the sample, roughly a tenth is held by the ten largest clones. Sequencing was done on a sample of PBMCs. These receptors originate from a woman aged 45-59 years in good health and CMV-seropositive.

The V call is TRBV18, the J call TRBJ1-5; a weak D match, TRBD1 (6 bases). CDR3 length equals 15 residues. V was clipped by 6 bases and J by 4 bases, with 16 bases between them. Germline-derived CDR1 and CDR2 are KGHSH and LQKENI. The DNA of the CDR3 is TGTGCCAGCTCGCCCACAGGGCACCCGAATCAGCCCCAGCATTTT. Its translation is CASSPTGHPNQPQHF. The variable domain in full, completed from reference TRBV18 and TRBJ1-5, reads NAGVMQNPRHLVRRRGQEARLRCSPMKGHSHVYWYRQLPEEGLKFMVYLQKENIIDESGMPKERFSAEFPKEGPSILRIQQVVRGDSAAYFCASSPTGHPNQPQHFGDGTRLSIL.

The J gene is TRBJ1-5, the V gene TRBV6-1, with 7 nucleotides matching TRBD1. This CDR3 is 15 amino acids long. The junction had 9 bases not matched to a gene; V was cut back by 4 bases and J by 6 bases. Germline values: CDR1 MNHNS, CDR2 SASEGT. The CDR3 DNA reads TGTGCCAGCAGTGGAACAGGGGATGCGGGTCAGCCCCAGCATTTT. Protein product: CASSGTGDAGQPQHF.

This clone came up a few times. The chain recombines TRBV5-5 with TRBJ2-3; D gene uncertain. CDR3 length: 14 residues. Germline CDR1 SGHKS, CDR2 YYEKEE (reference sequence). V lost 2 bases and J 2 bases, leaving 9 bases between the germline ends. This CDR3 is CASSLEAPTDTQYF. In DNA, the CDR3 is TGTGCCAGCAGCTTAGAGGCCCCCACAGATACGCAGTATTTT. The variable domain in full, with the rest retrieved from reference TRBV5-5 and TRBJ2-3, is DAGVTQSPTHLIKTRGQQVTLRCSPISGHKSVSWYQQVLGQGPQFIFQYYEKEERGRGNFPDRFSARQFPNYSSELNVNALLLGDSALYLCASSLEAPTDTQYFGPGTRLTVL.

This clone has only a few counts. V and J are TRBV7-6 and TRBJ1-4, with 7 nucleotides matching TRBD1. Per germline, CDR1 SGHVS and CDR2 FNYEAQ. The V and J ends lost 5 bases and 4 bases, in that order; junction bases with no gene match: 13. The CDR3 is 17 amino acids. CDR3 nucleotides: TGTGCCAGCAGCATAAAACCGGGACAGTCTAATAATGAAAAACTGTTTTTT. This translates into CASSIKPGQSNNEKLFF.

This clone was detected a few times. The genes are TRBV5-1 and TRBJ2-1, with 8 positions matching TRBD1. The J segment lost 3 bases and the V segment lost 0 bases, leaving 2 bases of the junction unmatched. Germline V lookup: CDR1 SGHRS, CDR2 YFSETQ. The CDR3 covers 15 residues. The CDR3 sequence is CASSLAGGDYNEQFF. CDR3 nucleotides: TGCGCCAGCAGCTTGGCAGGGGGCGACTACAATGAGCAGTTCTTC.

The chain couples TRBV10-2 to TRBJ1-1; the D gene is possibly TRBD1 (5 bases). The CDR3 is 14 residues long. Trimming shortened V by 5 bases and J by 1 base, and 11 bases separated the two germline ends. Germline CDR1 and CDR2: WSHSY and SAAADI. CDR3 amino acids: CASSFSRENTEAFF. The DNA of the CDR3 is TGCGCCAGCAGTTTTTCCAGGGAGAACACTGAAGCTTTCTTT.

The rearrangement joins TRBV29-1 to TRBJ2-2; 10 bases are shared with TRBD1. Germline V CDR1 and CDR2: SQVTM, ANQGSEA. The trim removed 7 bases at V and 6 bases at J, leaving 5 bases unmatched. The CDR3 spans 13 residues. The CDR3, as DNA: TGCAGCGGGGGACAGGGGTGGGCCGGGGAGCTGTTTTTT. Amino acids: CSGGQGWAGELFF.

Only a few counts were recorded for this clone. V usage is TRBV11-3 and J usage is TRBJ2-3, with 8 bases that match TRBD2. V shed 0 bases, J shed 8 bases, and the junction held 7 bases outside the gene matches. This CDR3 contains 15 residues. Germline V gene sequence: CDR1 SGHNT, CDR2 YENEEA. CDR3 bases: TGTGCCAGCAGCTTAGATCATAGCGGGGTAGCTACGCAGTATTTT. It is translated as CASSLDHSGVATQYF. The full variable domain, its missing parts supplied by reference TRBV11-3 and TRBJ2-3, is EAGVVQSPRYKIIEKKQPVAFWCNPISGHNTLYWYLQNLGQGPELLIRYENEEAVDDSQLPKDRFSAERLKGVDSTLKIQPAELGDSAVYLCASSLDHSGVATQYFGPGTRLTVL.

The chain is built from TRBV9 and TRBJ2-7, with a tentative D call TRBD2 (7 bases). With 2 bases removed from V and 6 bases from J, the gap between germline ends came to 15 bases. CDR3 size: 14 residues. The germline V gene has CDR1 SGDLS and CDR2 YYNGEE. The CDR3 spells CASSVHGGRGEQYF. CDR3 coding DNA: TGTGCCAGCAGCGTCCACGGGGGGCGTGGCGAGCAGTACTTC. The variable domain in full, completed from reference TRBV9 and TRBJ2-7, reads DSGVTQTPKHLITATGQRVTLRCSPRSGDLSVYWYQQSLDQGLQFLIQYYNGEERAKGNILERFSAQQFPDLHSELNLSSLELGDSALYFCASSVHGGRGEQYFGPGTRLTVT.

This chain joins TRBV9 and TRBJ1-6, with D unresolved. Germline CDR1 SGDLS, CDR2 YYNGEE. The CDR3 consists of 15 residues. V was pared by 0 bases and J by 3 bases, with 7 bases between. The CDR3 region is CASSVGPIYNSPLHF. In nucleotides, the CDR3 is TGTGCCAGCAGCGTAGGGCCGATCTATAATTCACCCCTCCACTTT.

The chain carries TRBV28 and TRBJ1-2; no reliable D call. The V and J ends lost 5 bases and 3 bases respectively, with 10 bases between them. There are 13 residues in the CDR3. Germline CDR1 is MDHEN and CDR2 is SYDVKM. DNA of the CDR3: TGTGCCAGCAGTCAAGACACTGACTATGGCTACACCTTC. The encoded protein is CASSQDTDYGYTF.

This chain joins TRBV25-1 and TRBJ1-4; TRBD1 agrees at 9 bases. The CDR3 spans 14 residues. V was pared by 2 bases and J by 8 bases, with 3 bases of the junction left unmatched. The V gene's germline CDR1 is MGHDK and CDR2 SYGVNS. The CDR3 nucleotides are TGTGCCAGCAGTGAAACAGGGGGCGGAGAAAAACTGTTTTTT. Its translation: CASSETGGGEKLFF.

V usage is TRBV7-9 and J usage is TRBJ2-2, with TRBD1 as a possible D gene (6 bases). The V and J ends lost 5 bases and 0 bases respectively, with 10 bases between them. Germline-derived CDR1 and CDR2 are SEHNR and FQNEAQ (reference sequence). This CDR3 is built from 15 residues. CDR3 residues: CASSPGTTNTGELFF. The CDR3 DNA is TGTGCCAGCAGCCCCGGGACAACGAACACCGGGGAGCTGTTTTTT.

This clone was detected once. The chain carries TRBV5-1 and TRBJ2-5; tentatively, D is TRBD1 (8 bases). Trimming cost V 4 bases and J 11 bases, with 18 bases left between them. This CDR3 is 13 amino acids long. Per germline, CDR1 SGHRS and CDR2 YFSETQ. CDR3 DNA: TGCGCCAGCAGCCCACAGGGGGAGGGGGAGCAGTACTTC. Protein product: CASSPQGEGEQYF.

The chain uses TRBV14 and TRBJ1-1; D is perhaps TRBD1 (6 bases). Germline CDR1 SGHDN, CDR2 FVKESK. This CDR3 is built from 17 residues. Deletions cut 0 bases from V and 1 base from J, with 15 bases between. Here the CDR3 DNA reads TGTGCCAGCAGCCAAGATATAGGACAGTCACCGAACACTGAAGCTTTCTTT. It is translated as CASSQDIGQSPNTEAFF.

The chain couples TRBV5-1 to TRBJ1-3; D possibly corresponds to TRBD1 (5 bases). Germline values: CDR1 SGHRS, CDR2 YFSETQ. The CDR3 spans 18 residues. Trimming removed 0 bases from V and 0 bases from J, with 16 bases in between. The CDR3 protein is CASSLEYATADSGNTIYF. The DNA of the CDR3 is TGCGCCAGCAGCTTGGAGTATGCGACAGCAGACTCTGGAAACACCATATATTTT. The full variable domain, completed using reference TRBV5-1 and TRBJ1-3, is KAGVTQTPRYLIKTRGQQVTLSCSPISGHRSVSWYQQTPGQGLQFLFEYFSETQRNKGNFPGRFSGRQFSNSRSEMNVSTLELGDSALYLCASSLEYATADSGNTIYFGEGSWLTVV.

The table lists this clone with a few counts. The chain has TRBV6-4 and TRBJ2-1, with TRBD2 matching over 11 bases. CDR3 size: 15 residues. CDR1 and CDR2 (germline): MRHNA, SNTAGT. The V gene end was trimmed by 6 bases and the J gene end by 3 bases; junction bases not matched to a gene: 4. CDR3 loop: CASSQLAGDYNEQFF. The CDR3 bases are TGTGCCAGCAGCCAACTAGCGGGGGACTACAATGAGCAGTTCTTC.

This sequence joins TRBV19 and TRBJ1-1, with TRBD1 matching 7 bases. This CDR3 spans 12 amino acids. Looked up from germline, CDR1 is LNHDA and CDR2 is SQIVND (reference sequence). V trimming: 3 bases; J trimming: 12 bases; junction bases outside the gene matches: 7. CDR3 region: CASSMGQSGSFF. The CDR3 nucleotides read TGTGCCAGTAGTATGGGACAGTCGGGATCTTTCTTT.

This clone was detected only once. The chain uses TRBV5-1 and TRBJ2-1; the D is unclear. The CDR3 loop spans 16 amino acids. Germline V gene sequence: CDR1 SGHRS, CDR2 YFSETQ. V was clipped by 0 bases and J by 4 bases, with 14 bases between them. CDR3 DNA sequence: TGCGCCAGCAGCTTGGAGGTCCATGCGGAATACAATGAGCAGTTCTTC. Protein sequence: CASSLEVHAEYNEQFF.

The chain uses TRBV4-1 and TRBJ1-2, with no clear D. Deletions cut 3 bases from V and 8 bases from J, with 16 bases between. The CDR3 consists of 14 residues. Germline CDR1 and CDR2: MGHRA and YSYEKL. The CDR3 nucleotides are TGCGCCAGCAGCCACGCGGGCGCGGTGAGCGGCTACACCTTC. As protein: CASSHAGAVSGYTF.

The rearrangement uses TRBV5-1 and TRBJ2-5; possible D gene TRBD1, 6 bases. The CDR3 has 13 residues. Germline loops: CDR1 SGHRS, CDR2 YFSETQ. Trimming removed 1 base at V and 3 bases at J, with 7 bases between. The CDR3 DNA sequence: TGCGCCAGCAGCTTGAACAGGGAAGAGACCCAGTACTTC. It is translated as CASSLNREETQYF.

The CDR3 loop reads CASSQDGGDRVSGNTIYF. The CDR3 DNA reads TGCGCCAGCAGCCAAGACGGGGGCGACAGGGTCTCTGGAAACACCATATATTTT. The V call is TRBV4-1, the J call TRBJ1-3; TRBD1 agrees at 7 bases. The junction had 8 bases not matched to a gene; V was cut back by 0 bases and J by 0 bases. Germline CDR1 reads MGHRA; CDR2 reads YSYEKL. This CDR3 is built from 18 residues.

This clone showed up just a few times. The chain employs TRBV4-1 and TRBJ1-1; possibly TRBD1 for D (5 bases). V was clipped by 2 bases and J by 1 base, with 8 bases between them. CDR1 and CDR2 (germline): MGHRA, YSYEKL. This CDR3 has 14 amino acids. DNA of the CDR3: TGCGCCAGCAGCCAATATCAGGGGAACACTGAAGCTTTCTTT. Translated, it gives CASSQYQGNTEAFF.

J is TRBJ2-3 and V is TRBV6-1; TRBD2 matches at 10 bases. The V gene's germline CDR1 is MNHNS and CDR2 SASEGT. The CDR3 covers 15 residues. The trim removed 7 bases at V and 5 bases at J, leaving 9 bases unmatched. CDR3 nucleotide sequence: TGTGCCAGCATTCTACTAGCGGGGTATAGAGATACGCAGTATTTT. This encodes CASILLAGYRDTQYF.

The gene calls are TRBV7-2 and TRBJ2-1, with 8 bases that match TRBD1. There are 14 residues in the CDR3. The junction had 7 bases not matched to a gene; V was cut back by 4 bases and J by 8 bases. Germline V lookup: CDR1 SGHTA, CDR2 FQGNSA. For the CDR3, the DNA is TGTGCCAGCAGCTCCATGGACAGGGCGGATGAGCAGTTCTTC. Protein sequence: CASSSMDRADEQFF.

V is TRBV18 and J is TRBJ2-5, with TRBD2 matching 7 bases. This CDR3 has 13 residues. Germline V CDR1 and CDR2: KGHSH, LQKENI. V shed 2 bases and J 3 bases; nucleotides not matched to a gene: 0. The CDR3 nucleotides are TGTGCCAGCTCACCAAGCGGGAAAGAGACCCAGTACTTC. This codes for CASSPSGKETQYF.